This T cell receptor beta chain was documented in a study of blood T cells in healthy people across ages. General study results and limits: Estimates based on one million T cells were treated as lower bounds. Older age went with lower TCR beta diversity per million T cells, in a roughly linear way. Since the PBMCs were unsorted, naive and antigen-experienced cells could not be conclusively compared.

The authors ran a second PCR of roughly 6 to 12 cycles using a sample-barcoded 5' primer and a J-beta primer mix. TCRdb redid the calling of the 5' RACE reads with MiXCR, one entry per CDR3 protein. The sample lists about 930,000 distinct CDR3 sequences; almost 30% were seen once. Of note for this clonotype: What it binds is not known. A much larger clone differs by one base, so this may be a read error.

Germline assignment: CDR1 MGHRA and CDR2 YSYEKL. The CDR3 covers 15 residues. The data also belong to a second study, concerning T cells of mothers and their children. Turning to that study: Whether pairs are related or unrelated, thymic selection shapes their TCR recombination output in much the same way.

The chain combines TRBV4-1 with TRBJ2-7; 11 nucleotides line up with TRBD1. This receptor was obtained from a woman aged 40 to 55 in good health. The sample was blood. DNA for the CDR3: TGCGCCGGCAGCCCGACGGGACAGGGGGCCTACGAGCAGTACTTC. This translates into CAGSPTGQGAYEQYF.